The 24 T cell receptor beta chains presented below share a single source sample, sequenced in a study of blood T cell repertoires in COVID-19. Data came from immunoSEQ multiplex PCR; TCRdb stores just in-frame clones and leaves some out. The data show about 140,000 clones, 80% to 90% seen once. The sequencing input was peripheral blood. These receptor sequences come from a man between 50 and 59 years old who had recovered from COVID-19.

For the CDR3, the DNA is TGTGCCAGTAGCGCACAACTAGCGGGGGTTGTAGAGACCCAGTACTTC. This gives the protein CASSAQLAGVVETQYF. The chain has TRBV19 and TRBJ2-5, with 11 bases aligning to TRBD2. Trimming took 6 bases from V and 4 from J; bases not matched to a gene: 10. The CDR3 spans 16 residues. Germline-derived CDR1 and CDR2 are LNHDA and SQIVND (reference sequence).

This chain links TRBV29-1 with TRBJ1-6; possibly TRBD1 for D (6 bases). The CDR3 sequence is 13 residues long. In germline, CDR1 is SQVTM, CDR2 ANQGSEA. Between the trimmed V and J ends, which lost 5 bases and 8 bases, there was a span of 13 bases. This CDR3 reads CSVKGTRDSPLHF. CDR3 DNA: TGCAGCGTTAAAGGGACAAGAGATTCACCCCTCCACTTT.

J is TRBJ2-7 and V is TRBV6-2 or TRBV6-3, with a tentative D call TRBD1 (6 bases). The CDR3 loop spans 14 amino acids. V was trimmed by 6 bases and J by 2 bases, leaving 14 bases between them. From germline, CDR1 is MNHEY and CDR2 SVGEGT. The CDR3 loop is CASSNFRGAYEQYF. CDR3 nucleotide sequence: TGTGCCAGCAGCAATTTCAGGGGAGCCTACGAGCAGTACTTC.

The chain links TRBV7-2 to TRBJ2-3; D is possibly TRBD2 (7 bases). Per the germline V gene, CDR1 is SGHTA and CDR2 is FQGNSA. V lost 5 bases to trimming and J lost 5 bases, with 23 bases between them. CDR3 size: 17 residues. The CDR3 protein is CASSVGGGAMGIDTQYF. The DNA of the CDR3 is TGTGCCAGCAGCGTAGGTGGGGGGGCGATGGGTATAGATACGCAGTATTTT.

This sequence joins TRBV5-5 and TRBJ2-1, with D possibly being TRBD2 (7 bases). Germline V CDR1 and CDR2: SGHKS, YYEKEE (reference sequence). The germline V and J ends were trimmed by 0 bases and 0 bases, with 16 bases remaining between them. There are 18 residues in the CDR3. CDR3: CASSLEGGIYSSYNEQFF. CDR3 nucleotides: TGTGCCAGCAGCTTGGAGGGGGGGATCTATAGCTCCTACAATGAGCAGTTCTTC. Variable domain in full (rest from reference TRBV5-5 and TRBJ2-1): DAGVTQSPTHLIKTRGQQVTLRCSPISGHKSVSWYQQVLGQGPQFIFQYYEKEERGRGNFPDRFSARQFPNYSSELNVNALLLGDSALYLCASSLEGGIYSSYNEQFFGPGTRLTVL.

V and J are TRBV10-3 and TRBJ1-1; D is possibly TRBD1 (5 bases). V was clipped by 7 bases and J by 2 bases, with 11 bases between them. Germline V gene lookup returns CDR1 ENHRY and CDR2 SYGVKD. CDR3 length equals 13 residues. CDR3 DNA: TGTGCCATCATCGCGGGACCCAACACTGAAGCTTTCTTT. Protein sequence: CAIIAGPNTEAFF.

This clone was found once. V is TRBV4-2 and J is TRBJ1-3; TRBD1 matches at 7 bases. The length of the CDR3 is 16 residues. CDR1 is LGHNA and CDR2 is YNFKEQ in the germline V gene. The trim removed 4 bases at V and 0 bases at J, leaving 6 bases unmatched. CDR3 sequence (DNA): TGTGCCAGCAGCCTAACAGGGGCTATCTCTGGAAACACCATATATTTT. Its translation is CASSLTGAISGNTIYF.

This clone was seen a handful of times. The chain employs TRBV10-1 and TRBJ2-5; D unclear. Germline V lookup: CDR1 WNHNN, CDR2 SYGVQD (reference sequence). The V and J ends lost 4 bases and 5 bases respectively, with 11 bases between them. The CDR3 covers 13 residues. CDR3 in DNA: TGCGCCAGCAGTGTGCGGCGTGGTGAGACCCAGTACTTC. Translation: CASSVRRGETQYF.

The gene calls are TRBV5-1 and TRBJ2-5; 10 bases are shared with TRBD2. This CDR3 spans 14 amino acids. J lost 4 bases, V lost 4 bases, and 4 bases had no gene match. CDR1 is SGHRS and CDR2 is YFSETQ in the germline V gene. CDR3 in amino acids: CASSRAGGRETQYF. Here the CDR3 DNA reads TGCGCCAGCAGCCGAGCGGGGGGGCGAGAGACCCAGTACTTC.

The J gene is TRBJ2-5, the V gene TRBV2; 13 bases fit TRBD2. The CDR3 length is 17 residues. Germline V gives CDR1 SNHLY, CDR2 FYNNEI. Trimming at V came to 1 base and at J to 7 bases, leaving 9 bases not matched to a gene. CDR3 in DNA: TGTGCCAGCAGTGAAGGACTAGCGGGGGGCCTCCGGAGGACCCAGTACTTC. Its protein is CASSEGLAGGLRRTQYF.

This sequence joins TRBV5-1 and TRBJ1-4, with TRBD1 matching over 7 bases. The CDR3 spans 15 residues. Germline lookup yields CDR1 SGHRS and CDR2 YFSETQ. V was clipped by 2 bases and J by 3 bases; unmatched bases: 4. CDR3 sequence (DNA): TGCGCCAGCAGCTTTTACAGGGGCGCTAATGAAAAACTGTTTTTT. Protein sequence: CASSFYRGANEKLFF.

V and J are TRBV5-6 and TRBJ1-2, with D tentatively TRBD1 (6 bases). This CDR3 contains 16 residues. Germline CDR1 and CDR2: SGHDT and YYEEEE. V was clipped by 0 bases and J by 8 bases, with 20 bases between them. The CDR3 DNA sequence: TGTGCCAGCAGCTTGGATTTAGGACAGATAACCTACGGCTACACCTTC. Protein: CASSLDLGQITYGYTF.

This clone appeared a single time. The rearrangement joins TRBV11-3 to TRBJ2-5; weak D call: TRBD2 (5 bases). Germline values: CDR1 SGHNT, CDR2 YENEEA. Trimming took 4 bases from V and 5 from J, leaving 17 bases between them. This CDR3 is built from 15 residues. CDR3 DNA sequence: TGTGCCAGCAGCTCCCGGGGAGCCGGCTCGGAGACCCAGTACTTC. Translating it yields CASSSRGAGSETQYF.

Regarding this clone: The sample has other DNA sequences that encode this CDR3 too. CDR3 loop: CASSIGQMNTEAFF. CDR3 nucleotides: TGTGCCAGTAGTATAGGCCAGATGAACACTGAAGCTTTCTTT. The chain uses TRBV19 and TRBJ1-1; D remains ambiguous. The CDR3 has 14 amino acids. Germline V gene data show CDR1 as LNHDA and CDR2 as SQIVND (reference sequence). V lost 1 base and J 0 bases, leaving 6 bases between the germline ends.

V is TRBV3-1 (or the pseudogene TRBV3-2) and J is TRBJ1-2; TRBD1 is a possible D gene (6 bases). CDR3 length: 12 amino acids. CDR1 is LGHDT, CDR2 YNNKEL, per germline (reference sequence). V shed 6 bases and J shed 4 bases, with 9 bases lying between them. The CDR3 DNA follows: TGTGCCAGCAGACAGGGAAGCTATGGCTACACCTTC. Translating gives CASRQGSYGYTF.

The V call is TRBV9, the J call TRBJ2-3; 9 nucleotides align to TRBD2. This CDR3 has 16 residues. Germline loops: CDR1 SGDLS, CDR2 YYNGEE. The junction had 5 bases not matched to a gene; V was cut back by 0 bases and J by 3 bases. CDR3 in amino acids: CASSVDGSGGTDTQYF. CDR3 coding DNA: TGTGCCAGCAGCGTAGACGGGAGCGGGGGGACAGATACGCAGTATTTT.

This chain connects TRBV5-6 to TRBJ1-3, with D possibly being TRBD1 (5 bases). The V and J ends lost 4 bases and 0 bases respectively, with 11 bases between them. Per germline, CDR1 SGHDT and CDR2 YYEEEE. The CDR3 has 15 amino acids. CDR3 coding DNA: TGTGCCAGCAGCCTACAGGTGAACTCTGGAAACACCATATATTTT. Amino acids: CASSLQVNSGNTIYF.

V usage is TRBV27 and J usage is TRBJ2-1, with TRBD1 identical over 7 bases. The CDR3 extends over 16 amino acids. J was trimmed by 1 base and V by 6 bases; bases with no gene match: 9. Germline CDR1 reads MNHEY; CDR2 reads SMNVEV (reference sequence). For the CDR3, the DNA is TGTGCCAGCAGCCGACCGAGGGGGCCTTCCTACAATGAGCAGTTCTTC. Translating gives CASSRPRGPSYNEQFF.

The chain uses TRBV6-5 and TRBJ1-6, with D possibly TRBD1 on 5 matching bases. CDR1 is MNHEY and CDR2 is SVGAGI in the germline V gene. V gave up 3 bases and J gave up 6 bases, with 12 bases separating them. The CDR3 runs 15 residues. Here the CDR3 reads CASSYAGFGNSPLHF. The CDR3 DNA reads as TGTGCCAGCAGTTATGCAGGGTTTGGTAATTCACCCCTCCACTTT.

This clone was picked up a small number of times. The rearrangement uses TRBV6-6 and TRBJ1-1; 7 nucleotides match TRBD1. The CDR3 length is 16 residues. CDR1 is MNHNY and CDR2 is SVGAGI in the germline V gene (reference sequence). Unmatched junction bases numbered 9, after V lost 4 bases and J lost 1 base. This CDR3 is CASSSGGQTPNTEAFF. The CDR3 nucleotides read TGTGCCAGCAGTTCAGGGGGGCAGACCCCGAACACTGAAGCTTTCTTT.

The chain combines TRBV13 with TRBJ1-5, with D perhaps TRBD1 (6 bases). The CDR3 consists of 18 residues. With 5 bases removed from V and 4 bases from J, the gap between germline ends came to 24 bases. Germline V CDR1 and CDR2: PRHDT, FYEKMQ (reference sequence). CDR3 bases: TGTGCCAGCAGCCCCCTTCCGGGACATAAAACTACTAATCAGCCCCAGCATTTT. Residues: CASSPLPGHKTTNQPQHF.

This rearrangement joins TRBV7-8 to TRBJ2-5; 9 nucleotides line up with TRBD1. The CDR3 runs to 16 residues. Germline CDR1 is SGHVS and CDR2 is FQNEAQ. Trimming cost V 1 base and J 4 bases; bases outside gene matches: 7. In nucleotides, the CDR3 is TGTGCCAGCAGCTTAGGGACGGGACAGGGTGGAGAGACCCAGTACTTC. Translated, it gives CASSLGTGQGGETQYF.

V usage is TRBV9 and J usage is TRBJ2-3; D is possibly TRBD2 (5 bases). Germline V gives CDR1 SGDLS, CDR2 YYNGEE. V shed 0 bases and J shed 3 bases, with 11 bases lying between them. This CDR3 has 15 residues. CDR3 loop: CASSVVATGTDTQYF. The CDR3 nucleotides are TGTGCCAGCAGCGTAGTGGCCACGGGGACAGATACGCAGTATTTT.

The V and J genes are TRBV7-3 and TRBJ2-1, with D tentatively TRBD1 (6 bases). CDR1 is SGHTA, CDR2 FQGTGA, per germline. This CDR3 has 13 residues. Trimming stripped 4 bases from V and 5 bases from J, with 9 bases between. CDR3 nucleotides: TGTGCCAGCAGCTCACAGGGTCACAATGAGCAGTTCTTC. It is translated as CASSSQGHNEQFF.